The T cell receptor beta chain described here comes from a study of shared T cell receptors in the human thymus. Data came from immunoSEQ multiplex PCR; TCRdb stores just in-frame clones and leaves some out. The data show hundreds of thousands of clones, with 70% to 90% seen just once and approximately 0.0097% held by the top ten. A word on this clone: A junction end diverges from the germline sequence, so it may reflect a read error. This sample also contains other DNA sequences that code for the same CDR3.

This sample also belongs to another study, concerning human thymus T cells. As reported in that work: The study used thymus tissue resected during corrective heart surgery. A high degree of thymic repertoire overlap among unrelated individuals was reported in related research.

The source of this sequence is a boy under two years old with a congenital heart defect. The material sequenced was thymocytes.

The CDR3 sequence: CASSYYRRGRYNSPLHF. CDR3 DNA sequence: TGTGCCAGCAGCTACTACAGGAGGGGAAGGTATAATTCCCCCCTCCACTTT. V usage is TRBV5-6 and J usage is TRBJ1-6, with D possibly being TRBD1 (5 bases). The germline V gene encodes CDR1 SGHDT and CDR2 YYEEEE. The CDR3 is 17 amino acids.